Below are 10 T cell receptor beta chains sequenced from a single sample in a study of blood T cell repertoires in COVID-19. The assay was immunoSEQ multiplex PCR, and TCRdb's table has in-frame clones only and misses some. The sample gives 170,000 or so clones, nearly 90% of which show up once; under 2% is in the top ten. Sequencing was performed on peripheral blood. The receptors were sampled from a man between 18 and 29 years old who had recovered from COVID-19.

V and J are TRBV27 and TRBJ1-2; 7 positions agree with TRBD1. The CDR3 is 14 residues long. Losses at the gene ends were 8 bases for V and 8 bases for J; bases not matched to a gene: 14. Looked up from germline, CDR1 is MNHEY and CDR2 is SMNVEV (reference sequence). CDR3 in amino acids: CASGDSPWVSGYTF. In DNA form, the CDR3 reads TGTGCCAGCGGGGACAGCCCCTGGGTTTCAGGCTACACCTTC.

The chain couples TRBV25-1 to TRBJ2-7; 12 bases match TRBD2. Trimming took 8 bases from V and 2 from J; bases not matched to a gene: 4. The CDR3 is made up of 14 amino acids. Germline assignment: CDR1 MGHDK and CDR2 SYGVNS. CDR3 region: CASLSSGRAYEQYF. In DNA, the CDR3 is TGTGCCAGCTTATCTAGCGGGAGGGCCTACGAGCAGTACTTC.

The genes are TRBV14 and TRBJ2-1; D gene uncertain. Germline V gene lookup returns CDR1 SGHDN and CDR2 FVKESK. V was pared by 4 bases and J by 5 bases, with 6 bases between. The CDR3 loop spans 12 amino acids. The CDR3 DNA follows: TGTGCCAGCAGCCCTATTAACAATGAGCAGTTCTTC. Encoded protein: CASSPINNEQFF.

This clone appeared a single time. V is TRBV5-1 and J is TRBJ2-2, with TRBD2 identical over 12 bases. Unmatched junction bases numbered 0, after V lost 0 bases and J lost 3 bases. The CDR3 covers 16 residues. Germline CDR1 and CDR2: SGHRS and YFSETQ. This chain's CDR3 is CASSLGLAGDTGELFF. The CDR3 DNA sequence: TGCGCCAGCAGCTTGGGACTAGCGGGGGACACCGGGGAGCTGTTTTTT.

V is TRBV28 and J is TRBJ1-1; no reliable D call. V lost 10 bases and J 2 bases, leaving 8 bases between the germline ends. CDR1 is MDHEN and CDR2 is SYDVKM in the germline V gene. This CDR3 is built from 11 residues. The CDR3 spells CAIRTNTEAFF. The CDR3 DNA reads TGTGCCATCAGAACAAACACTGAAGCTTTCTTT. The complete variable domain, with remaining parts taken from reference TRBV28 and TRBJ1-1, reads DVKVTQSSRYLVKRTGEKVFLECVQDMDHENMFWYRQDPGLGLRLIYFSYDVKMKEKGDIPEGYSVSREKKERFSLILESASTNQTSMYLCAIRTNTEAFFGQGTRLTVV.

Only one count was recorded for this clone. The chain combines TRBV10-1 with TRBJ2-3; 9 bases are a match to TRBD2. Per the germline V gene, CDR1 is WNHNN and CDR2 is SYGVQD (reference sequence). V shed 3 bases, J shed 1 base, and the junction held 2 bases outside the gene matches. This CDR3 contains 15 residues. The DNA of the CDR3 is TGCGCCAGCAGTGACCGGACTAGCGGCACAGATACGCAGTATTTT. This encodes CASSDRTSGTDTQYF.

The chain uses TRBV5-1 and TRBJ1-6; the D gene is possibly TRBD1 (5 bases). V gave up 4 bases and J gave up 5 bases, with 10 bases separating them. Per germline, CDR1 SGHRS and CDR2 YFSETQ. The CDR3 runs to 14 residues. The CDR3 coding sequence is TGCGCCAGCAGCCAGGGCCTTCATAATTCACCCCTCCACTTT. This gives the protein CASSQGLHNSPLHF.

The rearrangement uses TRBV20-1 and TRBJ2-7; TRBD1 matches at 8 bases. The germline gives CDR1 DFQATT, CDR2 SNEGSKA (reference sequence). J gave up 4 bases and V 3 bases, and 8 bases lay outside the gene matches. The CDR3 covers 14 residues. The CDR3 protein is CSASYGTGNYEQYF. In DNA, the CDR3 is TGCAGTGCTAGTTACGGGACAGGCAATTACGAGCAGTACTTC.

The V gene is TRBV30, the J gene TRBJ2-5; no firm D call. The CDR3 spans 14 residues. CDR1 and CDR2 (germline): GTSNPN, SVGIG (reference sequence). Trimming cost V 0 bases and J 2 bases, with 10 bases left between them. In DNA, the CDR3 is TGTGCCTGGAGTGTACGTGTCGGGCAAGAGACCCAGTACTTC. Protein: CAWSVRVGQETQYF. Combining the CDR3 with reference TRBV30 and TRBJ2-5 gives the whole variable domain SQTIHQWPATLVQPVGSPLSLECTVEGTSNPNLYWYRQAAGRGLQLLFYSVGIGQISSEVPQNLSASRPQDRQFILSSKKLLLSDSGFYLCAWSVRVGQETQYFGPGTRLLVL.

This clone was picked up one time. The chain links TRBV7-2 to TRBJ1-5; D is ambiguous. Germline V gives CDR1 SGHTA, CDR2 FQGNSA. Deletions cut 0 bases from V and 3 bases from J, with 9 bases between. The CDR3 runs 15 residues. CDR3 residues: CASSLAAGNNQPQHF. Here the CDR3 DNA reads TGTGCCAGCAGCTTAGCGGCGGGGAACAATCAGCCCCAGCATTTT.